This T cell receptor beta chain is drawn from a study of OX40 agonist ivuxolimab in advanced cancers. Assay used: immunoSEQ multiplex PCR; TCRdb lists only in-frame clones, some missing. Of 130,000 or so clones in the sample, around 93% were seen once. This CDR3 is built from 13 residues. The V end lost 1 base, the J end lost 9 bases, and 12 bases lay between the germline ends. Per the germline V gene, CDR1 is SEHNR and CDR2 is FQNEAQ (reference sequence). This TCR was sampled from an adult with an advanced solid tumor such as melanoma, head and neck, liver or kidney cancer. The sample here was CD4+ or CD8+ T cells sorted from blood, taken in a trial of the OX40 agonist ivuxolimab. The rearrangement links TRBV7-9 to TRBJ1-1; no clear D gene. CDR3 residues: CASSLDGQTQAFF. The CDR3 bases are TGTGCCAGCAGCTTAGATGGGCAGACCCAAGCTTTCTTT.